The entry that follows covers one TCR beta chain sequence. Antigen unknown. Unsorted bulk tissue (roughly 20-31 mg) underwent RNA and DNA co-extraction. The data derive from a study of tumor-infiltrating lymphocytes in primary liver carcinoma. With approximately 500 ng total RNA as template and a constant-region primer, TCR beta cDNA was made. Library construction for TCR beta comprised three nested multiplex PCR rounds performed with slightly modified ARM-PCR. A C-beta reverse primer and TRBV1-TRBV30 forward primers served in each of the first two PCR rounds, at approximately 10 cycles apiece. In TCRdb, the multiplex PCR reads were re-called with MiXCR into one record per CDR3 protein. The sample yields under 110,000 distinct CDR3 sequences, about 70% seen once. Study results and limitations: Significantly greater top-250-clone fractions characterized tumors relative to blood (p = 0.039).

The CDR3 is made up of 15 amino acids. Germline assignment: CDR1 SGHAT and CDR2 FQDESV (reference sequence). V dropped 9 bases and J dropped 4; count of bases not matched to a gene: 13. The sample taken for sequencing was liver tumor tissue from sampling region 2. Documented subset: tumor region T2, inferior pole. The source of this sequence is a woman in her sixties or seventies with primary liver carcinoma and hepatitis B virus infection. V usage is TRBV11-1 and J usage is TRBJ2-5; the match to TRBD2 covers 8 bases. The CDR3 sequence is CASSTRLARVETQYF. CDR3 nucleotides: TGTGCCAGTAGCACCAGACTAGCGAGAGTAGAGACCCAGTACTTC.